Sequencing of this T cell receptor beta chain was carried out in a study of blood T cell repertoires in COVID-19. The wider study: Samples taken during acute and convalescent COVID-19 were collected in the United States, Italy and Spain. PBMCs, B-cell-depleted T cells, or T cells provided the cDNA or gDNA that made up the material.

In the study's own analysis: From reference gene primer amplification, estimates of nucleated cell counts were derived. The method was immunoSEQ multiplex PCR; TCRdb's version includes in-frame clones alone and lacks a portion of them. The V and J calls and clone size come from that table; D and trimming were worked out from the DNA. The repertoire holds around 43,000 clones, with approximately 80% as singletons. The trim removed 4 bases at V and 2 bases at J, leaving 5 bases unmatched. The CDR3 length is 14 residues. Germline loops: CDR1 SEHNR, CDR2 FQNEAQ (reference sequence). This clonotype originated in a man aged 65 to 85 with acute or convalescent COVID-19. This chain links TRBV7-9 with TRBJ2-7; TRBD2 aligns across 7 bases. What was sequenced was peripheral blood. The CDR3 sequence: CASSSAGTTYEQYF. CDR3 in DNA: TGTGCCAGCAGCTCGGCCGGGACTACCTACGAGCAGTACTTC.